This T cell receptor (beta chain) was obtained from a study of a mutant IDH1 vaccine in newly diagnosed glioma. This CDR3 spans 14 amino acids. Germline CDR1 is KGHSH and CDR2 is LQKENI. Trimming left V 3 bases short and J 4 bases short, with 12 bases between. The time point: week 23, last vaccination. The investigators gave 300 ug of mutant IDH1 20-mer peptide in each vaccine dose, together with topical imiquimod. Method: immunoSEQ multiplex PCR; TCRdb's copy keeps in-frame clones and lacks some. The data show tens of thousands of clones, over 70% seen once. About this clone: The target antigen is unknown.

The sample in question was PBMCs, obtained from a glioma patient whose treatment included an IDH1 peptide vaccine. The clonotype was recovered from a man between 18 and 35 years old with glioma. The J gene is TRBJ1-1, the V gene TRBV18; tentative D call: TRBD1 (5 bases). This chain's CDR3 is CASSPYQGGTEAFF. The CDR3 DNA follows: TGTGCCAGCTCACCGTACCAGGGTGGCACTGAAGCTTTCTTT. Filled out from reference TRBV18 and TRBJ1-1, the complete variable domain reads NAGVMQNPRHLVRRRGQEARLRCSPMKGHSHVYWYRQLPEEGLKFMVYLQKENIIDESGMPKERFSAEFPKEGPSILRIQQVVRGDSAAYFCASSPYQGGTEAFFGQGTRLTVV.